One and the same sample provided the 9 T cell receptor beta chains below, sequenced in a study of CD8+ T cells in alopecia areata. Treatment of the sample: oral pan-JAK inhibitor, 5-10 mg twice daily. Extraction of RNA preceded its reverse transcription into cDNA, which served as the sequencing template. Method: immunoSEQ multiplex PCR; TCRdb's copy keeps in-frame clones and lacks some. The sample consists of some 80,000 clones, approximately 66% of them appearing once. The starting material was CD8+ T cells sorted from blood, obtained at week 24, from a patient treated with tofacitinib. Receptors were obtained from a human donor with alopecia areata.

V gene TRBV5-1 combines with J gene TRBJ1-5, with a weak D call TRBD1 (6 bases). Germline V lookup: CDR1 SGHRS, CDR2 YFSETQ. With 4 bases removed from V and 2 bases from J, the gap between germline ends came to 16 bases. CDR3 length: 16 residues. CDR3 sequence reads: CASSPTGPGGNQPQHF. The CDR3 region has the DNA TGCGCCAGCAGCCCTACAGGGCCAGGAGGCAATCAGCCCCAGCATTTT.

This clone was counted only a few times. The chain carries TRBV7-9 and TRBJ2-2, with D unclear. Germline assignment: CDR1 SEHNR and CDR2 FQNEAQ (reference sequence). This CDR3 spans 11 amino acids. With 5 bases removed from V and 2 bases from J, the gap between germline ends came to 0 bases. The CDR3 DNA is TGTGCCAGCAGCAACACCGGGGAGCTGTTTTTT. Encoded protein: CASSNTGELFF.

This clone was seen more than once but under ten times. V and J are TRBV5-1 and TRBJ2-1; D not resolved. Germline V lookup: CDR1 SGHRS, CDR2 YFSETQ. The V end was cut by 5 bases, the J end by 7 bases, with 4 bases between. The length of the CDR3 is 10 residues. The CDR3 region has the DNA TGCGCCAGCAGGGTAAATGAGCAGTTCTTC. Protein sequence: CASRVNEQFF.

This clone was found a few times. The CDR3 loop is CATSEFPADTQYF. Written as DNA, the CDR3 is TGTGCCACTTCGGAATTCCCTGCAGATACGCAGTATTTT. This chain connects TRBV19 to TRBJ2-3, with unresolved D. The V gene's germline CDR1 is LNHDA and CDR2 SQIVND (reference sequence). The CDR3 is made up of 13 amino acids. V shed 10 bases and J shed 4 bases, with 15 bases lying between them.

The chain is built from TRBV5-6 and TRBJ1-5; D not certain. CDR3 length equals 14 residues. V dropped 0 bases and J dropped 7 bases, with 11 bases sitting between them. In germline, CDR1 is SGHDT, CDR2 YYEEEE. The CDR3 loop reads CASSLDGLTQPQHF. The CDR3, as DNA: TGTGCCAGCAGCTTGGACGGCTTAACGCAGCCCCAGCATTTT.

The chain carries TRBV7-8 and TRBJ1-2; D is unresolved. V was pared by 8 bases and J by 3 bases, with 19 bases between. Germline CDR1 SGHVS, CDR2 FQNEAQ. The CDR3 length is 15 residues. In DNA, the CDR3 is TGTGCCAGCTGGTCCGGGAGGGAATCTGACTATGGCTACACCTTC. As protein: CASWSGRESDYGYTF.

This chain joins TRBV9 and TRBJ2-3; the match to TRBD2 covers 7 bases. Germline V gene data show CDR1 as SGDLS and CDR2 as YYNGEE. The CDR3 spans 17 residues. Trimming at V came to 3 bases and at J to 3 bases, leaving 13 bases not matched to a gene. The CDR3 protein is CASSAPPGWGGTDTQYF. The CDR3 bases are TGTGCCAGCAGCGCTCCCCCTGGGTGGGGGGGTACAGATACGCAGTATTTT.

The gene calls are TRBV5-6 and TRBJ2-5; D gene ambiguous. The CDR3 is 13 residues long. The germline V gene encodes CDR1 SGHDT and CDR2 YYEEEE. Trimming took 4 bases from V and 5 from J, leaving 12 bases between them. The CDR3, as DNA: TGTGCCAGCAGCGTGGACCCTAGGGAGACCCAGTACTTC. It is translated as CASSVDPRETQYF.

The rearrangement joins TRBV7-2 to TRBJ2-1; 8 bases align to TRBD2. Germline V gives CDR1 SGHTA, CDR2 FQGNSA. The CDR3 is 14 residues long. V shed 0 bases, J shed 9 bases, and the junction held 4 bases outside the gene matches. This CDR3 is CASSLASGNGEQFF. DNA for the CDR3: TGTGCCAGCAGCTTAGCTAGCGGGAATGGTGAGCAGTTCTTC.